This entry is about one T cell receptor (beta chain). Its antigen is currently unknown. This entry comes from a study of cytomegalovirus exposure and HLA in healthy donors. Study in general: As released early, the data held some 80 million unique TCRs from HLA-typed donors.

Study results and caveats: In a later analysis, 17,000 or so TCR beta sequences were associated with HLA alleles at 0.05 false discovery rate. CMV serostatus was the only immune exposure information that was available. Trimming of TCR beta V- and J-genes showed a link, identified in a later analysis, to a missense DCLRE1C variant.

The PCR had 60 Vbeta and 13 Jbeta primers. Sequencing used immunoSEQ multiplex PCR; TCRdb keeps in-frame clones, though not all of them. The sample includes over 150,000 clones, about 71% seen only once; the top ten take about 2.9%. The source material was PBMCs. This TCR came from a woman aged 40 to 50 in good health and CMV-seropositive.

CDR3 sequence reads: CASSLFVASTQETQYF. The CDR3 coding sequence is TGCGCCAGCAGCTTGTTTGTGGCATCGACTCAAGAGACCCAGTACTTC. The chain combines TRBV5-1 with TRBJ2-5; D is unresolved. Trimming removed 1 base from V and 2 bases from J, with 15 bases in between. CDR1 is SGHRS, CDR2 YFSETQ, per germline. The CDR3 sequence is 16 residues long.